These T cell receptor beta chains were read from a single sample in a study of blood T cell repertoires in COVID-19. Generated by immunoSEQ multiplex PCR, the TCRdb table keeps only in-frame clones and is missing some. The top ten clones hold over 5.5% of a sample with 84,000 or so clones, around 75% of them seen once. Sequencing used peripheral blood. These receptors were obtained from a man in his 70s with COVID-19, enrolled during active disease. CDR3s include the opening cysteine and the closing phenylalanine or tryptophan. D genes are given only for firm matches. A clone size is listed for some rows: how often the clone was seen (once, few, many), or a class if it is expanded.

D,J,length,V,size,DNA,CDR3
TRBD1,TRBJ1-1,14,TRBV29-1,.,TGCAGCGTTGGTTCCGGGACAGAAAACACTGAAGCTTTCTTT,CSVGSGTENTEAFF
.,TRBJ2-1,16,TRBV24-1,.,TGTGCCACCAGTGCGAAGTCTCCCAGCTCCTACAATGAGCAGTTCTTC,CATSAKSPSSYNEQFF
TRBD2,TRBJ2-7,14,TRBV7-9,.,TGTGCCAGCAGCCCTACTAGCGGCCACTACGAGCAGTACTTC,CASSPTSGHYEQYF
TRBD2,TRBJ2-3,17,TRBV10-3,.,TGTGCCATCAGTGGACCAACGGCGGGGGGCGGGACAGATACGCAGTATTTT,CAISGPTAGGGTDTQYF
.,TRBJ2-3,13,TRBV5-1,.,TGCGCCAGCAGCTTGACAGTAACAGATACGCAGTATTTT,CASSLTVTDTQYF
.,TRBJ2-4,12,TRBV3-1/TRBV3-2,.,TGTGCCAGCAGCCCACGCCTCGGCATTCAGTACTTC,CASSPRLGIQYF
.,TRBJ2-7,14,TRBV5-5,.,TGTGCCAGCAGCTTGGGCGGGTACACCTACGAGCAGTACTTC,CASSLGGYTYEQYF
TRBD1,TRBJ1-1,17,TRBV7-3,.,TGTGCCAGCAGCTTAATGCTTCTGACAGGGGCGAACACTGAAGCTTTCTTT,CASSLMLLTGANTEAFF
.,TRBJ2-3,17,TRBV9,.,TGTGCCAGCAGCCCATGGACTCGGACTACCCGATCAGATACGCAGTATTTT,CASSPWTRTTRSDTQYF
TRBD2,TRBJ2-2,18,TRBV19,once,TGTGCCAGTAGGAGGACATCGACGGGACTAGCGGGAGTAGATGAGCTGTTTTTT,CASRRTSTGLAGVDELFF
TRBD1,TRBJ2-7,14,TRBV5-1,once,TGCGCCAGCAGCTCATTAAACAGGGGCTACGAGCAGTACTTC,CASSSLNRGYEQYF
TRBD1,TRBJ1-2,15,TRBV6-5,.,TGTGCCAGCAGTAGCCGGGACAGCCATAACTATGGCTACACCTTC,CASSSRDSHNYGYTF
.,TRBJ1-3,15,TRBV6-5,.,TGTGCCAGCAGTTACGGGGGGGCTGGTGGAAACACCATATATTTT,CASSYGGAGGNTIYF
.,TRBJ2-4,14,TRBV28,.,TGTGCCAGCAGTTTCCGGGCGGGGACAAACATTCAGTACTTC,CASSFRAGTNIQYF
.,TRBJ2-7,10,TRBV28,once,TGTGCCAGCAGTCGTTACGAGCAGTACTTC,CASSRYEQYF
TRBD1,TRBJ1-2,18,TRBV2,.,TGTGCCAGCAGTGCTAGACAACCCCGGGACAGAGGAAACTATGGCTACACCTTC,CASSARQPRDRGNYGYTF
TRBD2,TRBJ2-1,16,TRBV9,.,TGTGCCAGCAGCGTAACCGTGAGACTAGCTTCCAATGAGCAGTTCTTC,CASSVTVRLASNEQFF
TRBD2,TRBJ2-1,14,TRBV30,.,TGTGCCTACGGAGGACTAGCGTCTTACAATGAGCAGTTCTTC,CAYGGLASYNEQFF
TRBD1,TRBJ2-1,16,TRBV28,.,TGTGCCAGCAGTTTAGGGGACAGGGGAACTTACAATGAGCAGTTCTTC,CASSLGDRGTYNEQFF
TRBD1,TRBJ2-1,17,TRBV6-2/TRBV6-3,.,TGTGCCAGCAGTTACCGCAGGGACAGGCCGAACTACAATGAGCAGTTCTTC,CASSYRRDRPNYNEQFF
TRBD1,TRBJ1-2,13,TRBV5-5,.,TGTGCCAGCAGCCGACAGGGATTGAGCGGCTACACCTTC,CASSRQGLSGYTF
TRBD2,TRBJ2-7,15,TRBV11-3,.,TGTGCCAGCAGCCAACGCGGGGGGCCCGCCTACGAGCAGTACTTC,CASSQRGGPAYEQYF
.,TRBJ2-5,13,TRBV2,once,TGTGCCAGCAGTGGGGACTTGGAGGAGACCCAGTACTTC,CASSGDLEETQYF
TRBD1,TRBJ1-5,16,TRBV4-1,.,TGCGCCAGCAGCCAAGGGGACAGGGGGTTTGGTCAGCCCCAGCATTTT,CASSQGDRGFGQPQHF
TRBD2,TRBJ2-2,16,TRBV2,.,TGTGCCAGCTGCAGACTAGCGGGAGTAGACACCGGGGAGCTGTTTTTT,CASCRLAGVDTGELFF
TRBD2,TRBJ2-1,15,TRBV6-5,.,TGTGCCAGCAGACGCGGACTAGCGTCGTACAATGAGCAGTTCTTC,CASRRGLASYNEQFF
.,TRBJ2-7,18,TRBV27,.,TGTGCCAGCAGTTTATGCCTAGGCGGCCCGTCCGGCTCCTACGAGCAGTACTTC,CASSLCLGGPSGSYEQYF
.,TRBJ2-7,16,TRBV28,.,TGTGCCAGCAGCTTGGTAATAAGGCAGGGCTCCTACGAGCAGTACTTC,CASSLVIRQGSYEQYF
.,TRBJ1-2,13,TRBV19,.,TGTGCCAGTAGTAGCGTCCGAGGGTATGGCTACACCTTC,CASSSVRGYGYTF
.,TRBJ2-3,16,TRBV4-3,.,TGCGCCAGCAGCCAAGGCTTGTGGGGGGTCGTAGATACGCAGTATTTT,CASSQGLWGVVDTQYF
TRBD2,TRBJ2-2,17,TRBV2,.,TGTGCCAGCAGTGAAGTAGGACTAGCGTCCAACACCGGGGAGCTGTTTTTT,CASSEVGLASNTGELFF
.,TRBJ2-7,16,TRBV19,.,TGTGCCAGTAGTACTAGACCGTCCGCGGGGTTAAACGAGCAGTACTTC,CASSTRPSAGLNEQYF
.,TRBJ2-7,11,TRBV28,.,TGTGCCAGCAATAGAGACTACGAGCAGTACTTC,CASNRDYEQYF
.,TRBJ2-3,13,TRBV18,.,TGTGCCAGCTCACCCCCCGGCACAGATACGCAGTATTTT,CASSPPGTDTQYF
TRBD1,TRBJ2-7,14,TRBV5-4,many,TGTGCCACGGGGGTTGGACAGGGTAGTCACGAGCAGTACTTC,CATGVGQGSHEQYF
.,TRBJ1-2,13,TRBV29-1,.,TGCAGCGTTGATTTTGGGGCGGACTATGGCTACACCTTC,CSVDFGADYGYTF
TRBD1,TRBJ2-3,15,TRBV3-1/TRBV3-2,.,TGTGCCAGCAGCCTAACGACAGGGGGCACAGATACGCAGTATTTT,CASSLTTGGTDTQYF
TRBD2,TRBJ2-3,17,TRBV11-3,.,TGTGCCAGCAGCTTAGGGGCTAGCGGGAGTAGCACAGATACGCAGTATTTT,CASSLGASGSSTDTQYF
.,TRBJ2-5,12,TRBV11-2,few,TGTGCCAGCAGCAGGGGAGGAGAGACCCAGTACTTC,CASSRGGETQYF
.,TRBJ2-7,14,TRBV5-6,.,TGTGCCAGCAGCTTGGGAAGGACAAACTACGAGCAGTACTTC,CASSLGRTNYEQYF
TRBD2,TRBJ2-7,15,TRBV5-1,.,TGCGCCAGCAGCCGGACAAGCGGGGGGATCTACGAGCAGTACTTC,CASSRTSGGIYEQYF
.,TRBJ2-1,12,TRBV12-3/TRBV12-4,.,TGTGCCAGCACCCGGACTGGGGATGAGCAGTTCTTC,CASTRTGDEQFF
.,TRBJ2-3,15,TRBV19,.,TGTGCCAGTACCCTACGGGGACAACGGGCAGATACGCAGTATTTT,CASTLRGQRADTQYF
.,TRBJ1-5,13,TRBV30,.,TGTGCCTGGAGTGCTTTAGGCAATCAGCCCCAGCATTTT,CAWSALGNQPQHF
.,TRBJ2-7,11,TRBV9,.,TGTGCCAGCAGTGCCGGGGATGAGCAGTACTTC,CASSAGDEQYF
.,TRBJ2-7,13,TRBV7-9,many,TGTGCCAGCAGCTTGGAGGGGCCCTACGAGCAGTACTTC,CASSLEGPYEQYF